The entry below gives a single T cell receptor (beta chain) sequence along with its context. Its antigen is still unknown. The sample comes from a study of radiation and T cells in renal cell carcinoma. Points from the study as a whole: From baseline, blood top tumor clonotypes peaked at 2 weeks post-radiation.

Time point of the sample: blood 2 weeks post-SBRT. Treatment of the sample: 15 Gy SBRT to primary tumor, nephrectomy 4 weeks later. Data came from immunoSEQ multiplex PCR; TCRdb stores just in-frame clones and leaves some out. The data contain some 150,000 clones, about 91% of them singletons. Germline V gene sequence: CDR1 SGHDT, CDR2 YYEEEE. This CDR3 contains 15 residues. Trimming left V 2 bases short and J 0 bases short, with 11 bases between. This receptor was taken from a woman aged 45-65 years with renal cell carcinoma. The gene calls are TRBV5-6 and TRBJ1-1; D is unresolved. Specimen: blood, collected from a patient whose treatment included radiotherapy and nephrectomy. The CDR3 spells CASSLVNRLNTEAFF. CDR3 DNA sequence: TGTGCCAGCAGCTTAGTCAACCGATTGAACACTGAAGCTTTCTTT.